This entry describes one T cell receptor beta chain. The antigen is undetermined. The data originate from a study of lymphopenia after photon versus proton radiotherapy. Study outcomes and limitations: Relative stability marked proton patients; photon patients lost diversity and naive cells.

Repertoires were generated with immunoSEQ multiplex PCR, while TCRdb's copy carries only in-frame clones and drops some. The sample lists over 55,000 clones; about 90% were seen once. The length of the CDR3 is 15 residues. The V and J ends lost 1 base and 3 bases respectively, with 10 bases between them. Germline V CDR1 and CDR2: SNHLY, FYNNEI. The chain employs TRBV2 and TRBJ1-3; TRBD1 is a possible D gene (5 bases). The clonotype originates from a man older than 75 with esophageal cancer. The sequencing used peripheral blood, collected from a patient treated with proton-based radiotherapy. The DNA for the CDR3 is TGTGCCAGCAGTGAAGGGGGCAGCAGTGGAAACACCATATATTTT. Encoded protein: CASSEGGSSGNTIYF.